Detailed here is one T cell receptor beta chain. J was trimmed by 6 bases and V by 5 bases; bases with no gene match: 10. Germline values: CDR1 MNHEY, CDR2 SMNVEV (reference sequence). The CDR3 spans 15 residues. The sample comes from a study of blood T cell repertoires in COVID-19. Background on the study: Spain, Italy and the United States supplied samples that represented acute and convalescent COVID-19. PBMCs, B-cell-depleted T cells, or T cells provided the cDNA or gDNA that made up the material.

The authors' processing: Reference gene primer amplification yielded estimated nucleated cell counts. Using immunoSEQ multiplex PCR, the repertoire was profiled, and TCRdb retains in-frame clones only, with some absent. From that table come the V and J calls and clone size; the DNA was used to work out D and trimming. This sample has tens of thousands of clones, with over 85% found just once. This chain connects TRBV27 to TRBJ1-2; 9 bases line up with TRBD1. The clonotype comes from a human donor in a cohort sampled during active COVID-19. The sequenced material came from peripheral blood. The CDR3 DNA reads TGTGCCAGCAGTGCCCCTCCCGGGACAGGGAATGGCTACACCTTC. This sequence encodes CASSAPPGTGNGYTF.